This T cell receptor beta chain was identified during a study of identical twins. Points from the study as a whole: There was more out-of-frame TCR alpha sharing in monozygotic twins than models estimated.

A remark on this clonotype: The antigen is not known.

Via MiXCR, TCRdb re-called the 5' RACE reads, giving one row per CDR3 protein. The repertoire holds about 530,000 distinct CDR3 sequences, with under 25% as singletons. This CDR3 spans 13 amino acids. Trimming stripped 3 bases from V and 2 bases from J, with 7 bases between. In germline, CDR1 is SGDLS, CDR2 YYNGEE. These same data were also listed under a study on yellow fever vaccine responses in identical twins. That work adds: In identical twins, vaccine T cell responses appeared partly shared and partly individual.

This sequence was found in a woman under 30 in good health. The V and J genes are TRBV9 and TRBJ2-3; D remains ambiguous. Material: CD4+ T cells sorted from blood. The CDR3 DNA sequence: TGTGCCAGCAGCGGACCCCCCACAGATACGCAGTATTTT. Its translation is CASSGPPTDTQYF.